This is a list of T cell receptor beta chains from one sample in a study of metastatic and nonmetastatic thyroid tumors. MiXCR reprocessed the PCR reads for TCRdb. The repertoire holds 15,000 or so clones, with approximately 12% as singletons. The sequenced material came from tumor tissue. These receptors all come from a female donor with papillary thyroid cancer or a benign thyroid nodule (not recorded which). Some clones in this sample may be carry-over from other donors' samples. Each CDR3 is given with its conserved first and last residue. The D gene is left open where the match is weak. Clone size, where shown, is once, few, many, or a class for clones that have expanded.

-	many	TRBV5-1	TRBJ2-7	TGCGCCAGCAGGCTTGAAGGGGACGCGAACGAGCAGTACTTC	CASRLEGDANEQYF
TRBD1	many	TRBV19	TRBJ2-5	TGTGCCAGTAGTATCACAGGGGGCTGGTCGAAGACCCAGTACTTC	CASSITGGWSKTQYF
TRBD1	many	TRBV7-2	TRBJ1-1	TGTGCCAGCAGCCCGCGGACAGGGGACTACACTGAAGCTTTCTTT	CASSPRTGDYTEAFF
-	many	TRBV12-3/TRBV12-4	TRBJ1-1	TGTGCCAGCAGTCTCCGGGGCAGGCAATGGACTGAAGCTTTCTTT	CASSLRGRQWTEAFF
TRBD2	once	TRBV7-9	TRBJ2-7	TGTGCCAGCAGCTCAGGTACTAGCGACTACGAGCAGTACTTC	CASSSGTSDYEQYF
TRBD2	many	TRBV5-5	TRBJ2-5	TGTGCCAGCAGCTTGGACTGGGGGGGGCAAGAGACCCAGTACTTC	CASSLDWGGQETQYF
-	many	TRBV5-1	TRBJ2-7	TGCGCCAGCAGCCGAGGCGACAGTGGATACGAGCAGTACTTC	CASSRGDSGYEQYF
-	many	TRBV6-1	TRBJ1-5	TGTGCCAGCAGTGATTGGGACGGGGGCAATCAGCCCCAGCATTTT	CASSDWDGGNQPQHF
-	many	TRBV20-1	TRBJ1-1	TGCAGTGCAACAAGGCGGGGTACTGAAGCTTTCTTT	CSATRRGTEAFF
-	-	TRBV19	TRBJ2-7	TGTGCCAGTAGTATAGATCTGGGCTACGAGCAGTACTTC	CASSIDLGYEQYF
-	medium-sized	TRBV6-2/TRBV6-3	TRBJ1-1	TGTGCCAGCAGTTGGGGCACGGGCACTGAAGCTTTCTTT	CASSWGTGTEAFF
TRBD1	many	TRBV7-8	TRBJ1-4	TGTGCCAGCAGCCCAGGCCTGGGACAGGGCGACGAAAAACTGTTTTTT	CASSPGLGQGDEKLFF
-	many	TRBV7-2	TRBJ2-5	TGTGCCAGCAGCTCAGGCGGGCTCCAAGAGACCCAGTACTTC	CASSSGGLQETQYF
-	-	TRBV28	TRBJ1-3	TGTGCCAGCAGTTTATCGTCTCTGTTAGGGGGACCAGGTTCTGGAAACACCATATATTTT	CASSLSSLLGGPGSGNTIYF
-	many	TRBV7-9	TRBJ1-3	TGTGCCAGCAGCCGAGGGGTAATCTCTGGAAACACCATATATTTT	CASSRGVISGNTIYF
-	many	TRBV6-2/TRBV6-3	TRBJ1-5	TGTGCCAGCTCGCAGCCTTATCAGCCCCAGCATTTT	CASSQPYQPQHF
-	medium-sized	TRBV7-2	TRBJ2-7	TGTGCCAGCAGCCCCCGACACGGCTCCTACGAGCAGTACTTC	CASSPRHGSYEQYF
-	medium-sized	TRBV7-2	TRBJ2-1	TGTGCCAGCAGTCCTCTGGCGGGACTCTACAATGAGCAGTTCTTC	CASSPLAGLYNEQFF
-	-	TRBV5-5	TRBJ1-1	TGTGCCAGCAGCTTCGGGGGCGGAAGGAACACTGAAGCTTTCTTT	CASSFGGGRNTEAFF
-	many	TRBV5-1	TRBJ2-1	TGCGCCAGCAGCTTGGGAGCGGACAGTCCGTTCTTC	CASSLGADSPFF
-	-	TRBV4-3	TRBJ1-2	TGCGCCAGCAGCCAAGAGCCAGGGGCATATTATGGCTACACCTTC	CASSQEPGAYYGYTF
-	-	TRBV19	TRBJ2-2	TGTGCCCTCACATCAGGTCGCACCGGGGAGCTGTTTTTT	CALTSGRTGELFF
TRBD2	many	TRBV20-1	TRBJ2-7	TGCAGTGCTAGAGTATTAGCGGGAGGGTTTACCTACGAGCAGTACTTC	CSARVLAGGFTYEQYF
-	many	TRBV7-9	TRBJ2-6	TGTGCCAGCAGCTTACAAGGCATGGGGGCCAACGTCCTGACTTTC	CASSLQGMGANVLTF
TRBD1	-	TRBV20-1	TRBJ1-4	TGCAGTGCTAGCCACAGGGGGTCTAGTGAAGAACTGTTTTTT	CSASHRGSSEELFF
-	many	TRBV11-2	TRBJ2-7	TGTGCCAGCAGCTTAGAGTTAGGGCAGGGGATCTACGAGCAGTACTTC	CASSLELGQGIYEQYF
-	-	TRBV28	TRBJ1-1	TGTGCCAGCAGTTTACGGGAAAGAGCTTTCTTT	CASSLRERAFF
-	-	TRBV27	TRBJ1-1	TGTGCCAGCAGTTTGCAGGGAAAAGGAACTGAAGCTTTCTTT	CASSLQGKGTEAFF
-	-	TRBV7-2	TRBJ1-5	TGTGCCAGCAGCTTATCAGCACAGCAGAGTCAGCCCCAGCATTTT	CASSLSAQQSQPQHF
TRBD1	many	TRBV3-1	TRBJ1-6	TGTGCCAGCAGCCAAGCGGGACAGGGTTATAATTCACCCCTCCACTTT	CASSQAGQGYNSPLHF
TRBD2	-	TRBV11-2	TRBJ2-3	TGTGCCAGCAGTGAAGCGGGATTTGTCAGGGAAAGCACAGATACGCAGTATTTT	CASSEAGFVRESTDTQYF
TRBD1	medium-sized	TRBV4-1	TRBJ1-4	TGCGCCAGCAGCCGGGACAGGGGGCTTGTTAATGAAAAACTGTTTTTT	CASSRDRGLVNEKLFF
-	medium-sized	TRBV19	TRBJ1-2	TGTGCCAGTAGTCCGGGGGGAGGCGACTATGGCTACACCTTC	CASSPGGGDYGYTF
-	many	TRBV7-2	TRBJ1-2	TGTGCCAGCAGCACCCCGCGGGGGTTCGGTGGCTACACCTTC	CASSTPRGFGGYTF
TRBD1	many	TRBV6-1	TRBJ2-7	TGTGCCAGCAGTAGGGGACAGAGCTCCTACGAGCAGTACTTC	CASSRGQSSYEQYF
-	many	TRBV4-2	TRBJ1-4	TGTGCCAGCAGCCAAGATAGGTGGAGACAGATTGCAACTAATGAAAAACTGTTTTTT	CASSQDRWRQIATNEKLFF
TRBD1	few	TRBV6-1	TRBJ2-7	TGTGCCATCAGTGAGGACAGGGGCAGCTACGAGCAGTACTTC	CAISEDRGSYEQYF
-	many	TRBV5-4	TRBJ1-3	TGTGCCAGCAGCCCGGACAGCGCTGGAAACACCATATATTTT	CASSPDSAGNTIYF
-	medium-sized	TRBV6-1	TRBJ2-7	TGTGCCAGCAGTGCCCCGGGCCAGGGCTCCTACGAGCAGTACTTC	CASSAPGQGSYEQYF
TRBD2	-	TRBV30	TRBJ2-7	TGTGCCTGCCGGGTGGGGGGGGGCTACGAGCAGTACTTC	CACRVGGGYEQYF
TRBD1	many	TRBV15	TRBJ2-7	TGTGCCACCAGCAGAGATCGGACAGGGGCGGGCTACGAGCAGTACTTC	CATSRDRTGAGYEQYF
-	-	TRBV28	TRBJ2-2	TGTGCCAGCACCCCGCAGGTGGCGGCCGGGGAGCTGTTTTTT	CASTPQVAAGELFF
-	many	TRBV19	TRBJ1-5	TGTGCCAGTAGTACCTTGTGGGGCAATCAGCCCCAGCATTTT	CASSTLWGNQPQHF
TRBD1	many	TRBV20-1	TRBJ2-3	TGCAGTGCTAGGGTTTTCGGTCAGGGGGCAGATACGCAGTATTTT	CSARVFGQGADTQYF
TRBD1	medium-sized	TRBV20-1	TRBJ2-1	TGCAGGGCCCCCAAACAGGGGTCCTACAATGAGCAGTTCTTC	CRAPKQGSYNEQFF
-	many	TRBV24-1	TRBJ1-1	TGTGCCACCAGTGGGTCGGCAACCAACACTGAAGCTTTCTTT	CATSGSATNTEAFF
-	few	TRBV2	TRBJ2-1	TGTGCCAGCCTGGGGGACGACAATGAGCAGTTCTTC	CASLGDDNEQFF
TRBD1	-	TRBV2	TRBJ1-1	TGTGCCAGCAGTGGGACAGGGTTTATGAACACTGAAGCTTTCTTT	CASSGTGFMNTEAFF